This is a list of T cell receptor beta chains from one sample in a study of T cell responses to AZD1222 COVID-19 vaccine. Profiled with immunoSEQ multiplex PCR; TCRdb holds only in-frame clones, not every one. The table shows about 160,000 clones, with 93% occurring only once. The sample consisted of peripheral blood, taken on day 0 of AZD1222 vaccination. The origin of the receptors is an adult in good health. Both conserved end residues are part of each CDR3. The D gene is left open where the match is weak. Clone size is stated in some rows and not others, as once, few, many or a class when expanded.

CDR3: CASSRNYGYTF; DNA: TGTGCCAGCAGCAGAAACTATGGCTACACCTTC; J: TRBJ1-2; D: NA; V: TRBV12-3/TRBV12-4; size: NA; length: 11
CDR3: CAFDRGGYGYTF; DNA: TGTGCCTTCGACAGGGGCGGCTATGGCTACACCTTC; J: TRBJ1-2; D: TRBD1; V: TRBV30; size: NA; length: 12
CDR3: CASSQMTRYTF; DNA: TGTGCCAGCAGCCAAATGACTCGCTACACCTTC; J: TRBJ1-2; D: NA; V: TRBV3-1/TRBV3-2; size: NA; length: 11
CDR3: CASSLAAGANVLTF; DNA: TGTGCCAGCAGCTTGGCCGCGGGGGCCAACGTCCTGACTTTC; J: TRBJ2-6; D: NA; V: TRBV5-4; size: NA; length: 14
CDR3: CASSLGRGGTPLHF; DNA: TGTGCCAGCAGTTTGGGGCGGGGAGGGACACCCCTCCACTTT; J: TRBJ1-6; D: NA; V: TRBV27; size: NA; length: 14
CDR3: CASRGTANTEAFF; DNA: TGTGCCAGCAGAGGGACAGCCAACACTGAAGCTTTCTTT; J: TRBJ1-1; D: TRBD1; V: TRBV6-5; size: NA; length: 13
CDR3: CASSQEGYGYTF; DNA: TGTGCCAGCAGTCAAGAGGGGTATGGCTACACCTTC; J: TRBJ1-2; D: NA; V: TRBV9; size: NA; length: 12
CDR3: CASSFFETSGNTIYF; DNA: TGTGCCAGCAGCTTTTTTGAGACGTCTGGAAACACCATATATTTT; J: TRBJ1-3; D: NA; V: TRBV5-6; size: NA; length: 15
CDR3: CASSIGQGVTEAFF; DNA: TGTGCCAGTAGTATTGGCCAGGGAGTCACTGAAGCTTTCTTT; J: TRBJ1-1; D: NA; V: TRBV19; size: NA; length: 14
CDR3: CASSPQEGASYEQYF; DNA: TGTGCCAGCTCACCACAAGAGGGGGCCTCCTACGAGCAGTACTTC; J: TRBJ2-7; D: TRBD1; V: TRBV18; size: once; length: 15
CDR3: CARSGPKETQYF; DNA: TGTGCCAGAAGCGGTCCGAAAGAGACCCAGTACTTC; J: TRBJ2-5; D: NA; V: TRBV5-3; size: NA; length: 12
CDR3: CASRTAGSYVYEQYF; DNA: TGTGCCAGCAGAACGGCAGGGTCCTATGTCTACGAGCAGTACTTC; J: TRBJ2-7; D: NA; V: TRBV5-5; size: NA; length: 15
CDR3: CASSTTVNTEAFF; DNA: TGTGCCAGCAGCACCACAGTTAACACTGAAGCTTTCTTT; J: TRBJ1-1; D: NA; V: TRBV7-2; size: NA; length: 13
CDR3: CASTKPTGAGELFF; DNA: TGTGCCAGCACCAAGCCCACAGGGGCCGGGGAGCTGTTTTTT; J: TRBJ2-2; D: TRBD1; V: TRBV6-5; size: once; length: 14
CDR3: CASTVAGANNEQFF; DNA: TGCGCCAGCACCGTAGCGGGGGCAAACAATGAGCAGTTCTTC; J: TRBJ2-1; D: TRBD2; V: TRBV10-2; size: NA; length: 14
CDR3: CASSLNPVGQGYSPLHF; DNA: TGTGCCAGCTCACTCAACCCCGTAGGACAGGGGTATTCACCCCTCCACTTT; J: TRBJ1-6; D: TRBD1; V: TRBV18; size: NA; length: 17
CDR3: CASSLDRNQQFF; DNA: TGCGCCAGCAGCTTGGATAGGAATCAGCAGTTCTTC; J: TRBJ2-1; D: NA; V: TRBV5-1; size: NA; length: 12
CDR3: CASSLDRGNEKLFF; DNA: TGTGCCAGCAGCCTCGACAGGGGTAATGAAAAACTGTTTTTT; J: TRBJ1-4; D: TRBD1; V: TRBV6-5; size: NA; length: 14
CDR3: CASRLGQGFNPPLHF; DNA: TGTGCCAGCAGACTCGGGCAGGGGTTTAATCCACCCCTCCACTTT; J: TRBJ1-6; D: NA; V: TRBV6-5; size: NA; length: 15
CDR3: CASRPGQQNSPLHF; DNA: TGTGCCAGCAGACCGGGACAGCAAAATTCACCCCTCCACTTT; J: TRBJ1-6; D: TRBD1; V: TRBV2; size: NA; length: 14
CDR3: CASSLTRGGEQYF; DNA: TGTGCCAGCAGCCTGACTAGAGGCGGCGAGCAGTACTTC; J: TRBJ2-7; D: NA; V: TRBV16; size: NA; length: 13
CDR3: CAIRASGTGANTGELFF; DNA: TGTGCCATCAGAGCCTCCGGGACAGGGGCGAACACCGGGGAGCTGTTTTTT; J: TRBJ2-2; D: TRBD1; V: TRBV10-3; size: NA; length: 17
CDR3: CAWSYSGGTETQYF; DNA: TGTGCCTGGAGTTATAGCGGGGGTACGGAGACCCAGTACTTC; J: TRBJ2-5; D: TRBD2; V: TRBV30; size: once; length: 14
CDR3: CASSASTAGNTEAFF; DNA: TGTGCCAGCAGCGCGTCGACAGCGGGGAACACTGAAGCTTTCTTT; J: TRBJ1-1; D: NA; V: TRBV9; size: NA; length: 15
CDR3: CSAGDEVHEQYF; DNA: TGCAGCGCTGGGGACGAGGTGCACGAGCAGTACTTC; J: TRBJ2-7; D: NA; V: TRBV29-1; size: NA; length: 12
CDR3: CASSHNRGSGYTF; DNA: TGTGCCAGCAGCCATAACAGGGGTTCTGGCTACACCTTC; J: TRBJ1-2; D: TRBD1; V: TRBV3-1/TRBV3-2; size: NA; length: 13